This TCR beta chain emerged from a study of blood T cell repertoires in COVID-19. Clones were sequenced by immunoSEQ multiplex PCR, and TCRdb holds only the in-frame ones, with some missing. The table records more than 100,000 clones, around nine tenths of them present only once. Germline-derived CDR1 and CDR2 are WNHNN and SYGVQD (reference sequence). Trimming shortened V by 4 bases and J by 8 bases, and 12 bases separated the two germline ends. The CDR3 is made up of 13 amino acids. The origin of this receptor is a woman older than 75 in a cohort sampled during active COVID-19. The source material was peripheral blood. The chain uses TRBV10-1 and TRBJ2-1, with D perhaps matching TRBD1 (7 bases). CDR3 residues: CASSVSGGHEQFF. The CDR3, as DNA: TGCGCCAGCAGTGTATCAGGGGGGCATGAGCAGTTCTTC.